These 3 T cell receptor beta chains share one sample of origin, sequenced in a study of control samples from healthy donors and cancer patients. Some clones are missing from TCRdb's copy, which holds only in-frame ones; the method was immunoSEQ multiplex PCR. This table has 70,000 or so clones, approximately 80% appearing once. Sequencing input: blood. The receptors derive from a man aged 45-65 years in good health.

This chain uses TRBV9 with TRBJ2-5; D remains unclear. Germline CDR1 reads SGDLS; CDR2 reads YYNGEE. CDR3 length: 13 residues. Between the trimmed V and J ends, which lost 4 bases and 5 bases, there was a span of 12 bases. The CDR3 nucleotides are TGTGCCAGCAGCTTGTTTCCCCGGGAGACCCAGTACTTC. This sequence encodes CASSLFPRETQYF.

The V gene is TRBV4-1, the J gene TRBJ1-4, with TRBD1 as a possible D gene (6 bases). The CDR3 loop spans 17 amino acids. With 0 bases removed from V and 3 bases from J, the gap between germline ends came to 14 bases. Germline CDR1 is MGHRA and CDR2 is YSYEKL. CDR3 protein: CASSQDGGQNPNEKLFF. As DNA, the CDR3 is TGCGCCAGCAGCCAAGATGGGGGACAAAACCCTAATGAAAAACTGTTTTTT.

This clone is a singleton in its sample. The chain is built from TRBV29-1 and TRBJ2-7; 7 bases agree with TRBD2. CDR3 length equals 11 residues. V gave up 7 bases and J gave up 3 bases; unmatched junction bases: 3. CDR1 is SQVTM and CDR2 is ANQGSEA in the germline V gene. The CDR3 is CSASSGYEQYF. The CDR3 DNA reads as TGCAGCGCTTCTAGCGGCTACGAGCAGTACTTC.